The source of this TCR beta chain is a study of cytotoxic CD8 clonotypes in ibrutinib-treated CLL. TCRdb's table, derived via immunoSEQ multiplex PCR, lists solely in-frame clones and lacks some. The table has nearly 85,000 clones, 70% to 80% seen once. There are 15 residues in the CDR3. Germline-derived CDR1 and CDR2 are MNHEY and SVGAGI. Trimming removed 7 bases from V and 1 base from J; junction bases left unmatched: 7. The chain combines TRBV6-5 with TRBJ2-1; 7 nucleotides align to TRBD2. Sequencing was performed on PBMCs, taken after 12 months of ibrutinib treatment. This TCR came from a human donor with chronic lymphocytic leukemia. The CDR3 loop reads CASTPSGGSYNEQFF. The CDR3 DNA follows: TGTGCCAGCACCCCTAGCGGAGGGTCCTACAATGAGCAGTTCTTC.